These 7 T cell receptor beta chains were all obtained from the same sample, sequenced in a study of blood T cell repertoires in COVID-19. Clones were read by immunoSEQ multiplex PCR, and TCRdb kept only the in-frame ones, dropping some. The sample lists approximately 350,000 clones, 80% to 90% occurring once. Specimen: peripheral blood. Source of these receptors: a woman in her twenties or thirties with COVID-19, enrolled during active disease.

The gene calls are TRBV19 and TRBJ1-1; D is possibly TRBD1 (6 bases). Trimming cost V 1 base and J 5 bases, with 20 bases left between them. Germline loops: CDR1 LNHDA, CDR2 SQIVND (reference sequence). This CDR3 spans 17 amino acids. The CDR3 reads CASSIVKTTGQRTEAFF. The CDR3 DNA reads TGTGCCAGTAGTATAGTAAAGACCACAGGGCAGAGGACTGAAGCTTTCTTT.

The chain combines TRBV4-3 with TRBJ1-1; 12 bases align to TRBD1. The CDR3 has 19 residues. Trimming took 3 bases from V and 3 from J; bases not matched to a gene: 14. CDR1 is LGHNA, CDR2 YSLEER, per germline. CDR3: CASSHFAGTGGSLDTEAFF. DNA of the CDR3: TGCGCCAGCAGCCACTTCGCCGGGACAGGGGGCTCCTTGGACACTGAAGCTTTCTTT.

The V call is TRBV6-2 or TRBV6-3, the J call TRBJ1-1; 7 bases are a match to TRBD1. The CDR3 consists of 17 residues. Germline CDR1 MNHEY, CDR2 SVGEGT. The ends lost 6 bases at V and 1 base at J; junction bases unmatched: 14. CDR3 sequence (DNA): TGTGCCAGCAGCCCCAGGACAGGACCTCCAAGGAACACTGAAGCTTTCTTT. It yields the protein CASSPRTGPPRNTEAFF.

This clone was picked up one time. V usage is TRBV3-1 (or the pseudogene TRBV3-2) and J usage is TRBJ2-1; 10 nucleotides agree with TRBD1. The CDR3 length is 14 residues. Trimming removed 6 bases from V and 4 bases from J; junction bases left unmatched: 3. In germline, CDR1 is LGHDT, CDR2 YNNKEL (reference sequence). This chain's CDR3 is CASRGQGLYNEQFF. The CDR3, as DNA: TGTGCCAGCAGGGGACAGGGGCTGTACAATGAGCAGTTCTTC.

The V and J genes are TRBV6-2 or TRBV6-3 and TRBJ2-2; D is unclear. Trimming cost V 2 bases and J 6 bases, with 7 bases left between them. The CDR3 has 13 residues. Germline CDR1 reads MNHEY; CDR2 reads SVGEGT. CDR3 in amino acids: CASSYRIAGELFF. Here the CDR3 DNA reads TGTGCCAGCAGTTACAGAATAGCCGGGGAGCTGTTTTTT.

The rearrangement joins TRBV5-3 to TRBJ2-3; weak D call: TRBD1 (6 bases). TRBV5-3 belongs to the ORF category, with a function that is uncertain. The CDR3 runs 16 residues. Between the trimmed V and J ends, which lost 1 base and 3 bases, there was a span of 15 bases. CDR3 sequence (DNA): TGTGCCAGAAGCTTGAGGAACAGGGCTAGTACAGATACGCAGTATTTT. The encoded protein is CARSLRNRASTDTQYF.

The V gene is TRBV4-1, the J gene TRBJ2-5; D perhaps matches TRBD2 (5 bases). The CDR3 is 17 amino acids. V dropped 0 bases and J dropped 5 bases, with 19 bases sitting between them. Germline CDR1 and CDR2: MGHRA and YSYEKL. Here the CDR3 reads CASSQDKGPGVRETQYF. DNA for the CDR3: TGCGCCAGCAGCCAAGATAAAGGCCCCGGGGTTAGGGAGACCCAGTACTTC.